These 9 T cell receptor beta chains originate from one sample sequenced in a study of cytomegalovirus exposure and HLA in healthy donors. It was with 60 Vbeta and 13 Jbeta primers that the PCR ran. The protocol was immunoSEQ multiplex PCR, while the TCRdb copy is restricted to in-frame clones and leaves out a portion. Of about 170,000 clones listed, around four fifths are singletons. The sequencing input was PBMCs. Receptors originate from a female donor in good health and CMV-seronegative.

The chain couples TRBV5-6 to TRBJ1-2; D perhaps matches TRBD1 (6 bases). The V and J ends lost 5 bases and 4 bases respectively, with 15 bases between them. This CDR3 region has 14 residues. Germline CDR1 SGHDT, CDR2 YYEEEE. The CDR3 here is CASSVQGNRYGYTF. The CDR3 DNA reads TGTGCCAGCAGTGTACAGGGAAACCGCTATGGCTACACCTTC.

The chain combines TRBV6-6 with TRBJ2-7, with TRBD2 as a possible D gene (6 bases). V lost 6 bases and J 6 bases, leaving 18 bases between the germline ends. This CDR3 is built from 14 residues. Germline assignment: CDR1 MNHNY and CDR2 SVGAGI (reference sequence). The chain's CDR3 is CASRGTPQIGEQYF. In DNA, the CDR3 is TGTGCCAGCAGGGGGACTCCCCAAATAGGCGAGCAGTACTTC.

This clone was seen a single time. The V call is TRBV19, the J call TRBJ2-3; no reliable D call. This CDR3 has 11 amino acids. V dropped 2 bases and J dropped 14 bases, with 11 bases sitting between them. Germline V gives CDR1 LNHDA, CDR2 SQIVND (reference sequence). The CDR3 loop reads CASSISDFLYF. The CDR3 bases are TGTGCCAGTAGTATATCTGACTTTCTGTATTTT.

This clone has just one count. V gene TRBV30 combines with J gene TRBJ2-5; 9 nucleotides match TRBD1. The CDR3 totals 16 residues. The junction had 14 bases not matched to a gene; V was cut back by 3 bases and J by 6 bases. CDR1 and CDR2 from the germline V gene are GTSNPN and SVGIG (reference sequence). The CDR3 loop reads CAWSDNRDRDVKTQYF. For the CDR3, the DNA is TGTGCCTGGAGCGATAACCGGGACAGGGATGTGAAGACCCAGTACTTC.

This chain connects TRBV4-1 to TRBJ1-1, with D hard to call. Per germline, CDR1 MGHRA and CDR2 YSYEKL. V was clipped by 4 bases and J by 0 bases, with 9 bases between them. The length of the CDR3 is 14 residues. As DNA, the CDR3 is TGCGCCAGCAGCCCGGACGGGGTGAACACTGAAGCTTTCTTT. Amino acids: CASSPDGVNTEAFF.

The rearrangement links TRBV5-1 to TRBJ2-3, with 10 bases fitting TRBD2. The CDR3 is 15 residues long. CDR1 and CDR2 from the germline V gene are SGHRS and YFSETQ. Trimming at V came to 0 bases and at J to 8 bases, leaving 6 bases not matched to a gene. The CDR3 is CASSLGSGGGRTQYF. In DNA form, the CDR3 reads TGCGCCAGCAGCTTGGGGAGCGGGGGGGGCCGTACGCAGTATTTT.

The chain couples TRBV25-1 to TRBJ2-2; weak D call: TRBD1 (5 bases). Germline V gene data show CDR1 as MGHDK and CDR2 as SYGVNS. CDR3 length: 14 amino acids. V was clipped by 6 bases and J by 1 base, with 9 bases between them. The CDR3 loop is CASRITGNTGELFF. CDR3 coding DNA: TGTGCCAGCAGAATTACAGGGAACACCGGGGAGCTGTTTTTT.

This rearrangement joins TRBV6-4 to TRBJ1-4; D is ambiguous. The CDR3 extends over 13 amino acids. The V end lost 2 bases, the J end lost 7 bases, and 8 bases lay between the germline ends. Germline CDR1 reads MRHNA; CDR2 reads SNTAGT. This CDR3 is CASSDREGEKLFF. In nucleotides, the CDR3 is TGTGCCAGCAGTGACAGGGAGGGTGAAAAACTGTTTTTT.

CDR3 region: CAWSVQGGIGYTF. CDR3 DNA sequence: TGTGCCTGGAGTGTACAGGGGGGCATAGGCTACACCTTC. V gene TRBV30 combines with J gene TRBJ1-2; 8 positions agree with TRBD1. The CDR3 consists of 13 residues. After removal of 0 bases from V and 8 bases from J, the junction contained 5 bases not matched to a gene. CDR1 and CDR2 from the germline V gene are GTSNPN and SVGIG (reference sequence).